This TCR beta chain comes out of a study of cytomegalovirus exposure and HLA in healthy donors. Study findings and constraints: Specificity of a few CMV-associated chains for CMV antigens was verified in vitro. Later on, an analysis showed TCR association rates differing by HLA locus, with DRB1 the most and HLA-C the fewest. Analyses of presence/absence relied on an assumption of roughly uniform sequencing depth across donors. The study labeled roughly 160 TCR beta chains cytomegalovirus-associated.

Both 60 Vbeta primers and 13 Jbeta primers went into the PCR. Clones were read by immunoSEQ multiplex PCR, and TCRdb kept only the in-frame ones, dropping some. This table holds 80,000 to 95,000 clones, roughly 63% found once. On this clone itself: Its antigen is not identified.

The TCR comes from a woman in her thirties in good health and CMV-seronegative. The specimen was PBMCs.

The CDR3 bases are TGTGCCAGCAGCTTAGCGGCGGTGAGCAATCAGCCCCAGCATTTT. This codes for CASSLAAVSNQPQHF. J is TRBJ1-5 and V is TRBV7-2; D unresolved. This CDR3 comprises 15 residues. In germline, CDR1 is SGHTA, CDR2 FQGNSA. V lost 0 bases, J lost 1 base, and 7 bases lay in between.